This T cell receptor (beta chain) was documented in a study of regulatory T cells in long-lasting Graves disease. At the level of the study: Persistent Graves' disease required over 5 years of antithyroid drugs and positive TSH receptor antibodies.

This clonotype was seen repeatedly, ten times or more. What it binds is unknown. Indicated time point: persistent/refractory GD, antithyroid drugs over 5 years with positive TRAb. There was RNA extracted from PBMCs, and the TCR library was made from it. It was by American Thyroid Association guidelines that Graves' disease was diagnosed. Overall study results and limits: Among persistent patients, a larger number of public clonotypes were shared (roughly 2,900) than among newly diagnosed patients (roughly 970).

The TCR beta library used iRepertoire HTBI primers with Arm-PCR amplification of CDR3. MiXCR, applied by TCRdb to the multiplex PCR reads, yields one record per CDR3 protein. The sample carries 650,000 to 850,000 distinct CDR3 sequences, about 32% recorded once. This clonotype was sampled from a female donor with Graves disease. Source: peripheral blood mononuclear cells (PBMCs), taken when the disease was refractory, from a patient treated with antithyroid drugs.

As DNA, the CDR3 is TGTGCCAGCAGCTTGTCGAGACAACCCCTCCACTTT. This sequence encodes CASSLSRQPLHF. The chain has TRBV28 and TRBJ1-6; D unresolved. The V and J ends lost 6 bases and 12 bases respectively, with 12 bases between them. Germline CDR1 reads MDHEN; CDR2 reads SYDVKM. The CDR3 loop spans 12 amino acids.